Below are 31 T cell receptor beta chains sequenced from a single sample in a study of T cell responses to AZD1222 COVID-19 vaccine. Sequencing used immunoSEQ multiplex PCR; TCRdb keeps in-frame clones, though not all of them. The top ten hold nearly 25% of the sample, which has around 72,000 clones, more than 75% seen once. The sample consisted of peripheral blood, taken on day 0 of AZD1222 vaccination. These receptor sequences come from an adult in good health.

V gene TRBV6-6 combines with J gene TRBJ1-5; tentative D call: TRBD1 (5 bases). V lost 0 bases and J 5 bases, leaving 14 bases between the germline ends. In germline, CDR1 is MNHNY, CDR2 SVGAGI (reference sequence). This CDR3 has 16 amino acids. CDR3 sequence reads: CASSYSPPGGDQPQHF. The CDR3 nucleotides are TGTGCCAGCAGTTACTCGCCACCTGGGGGTGATCAGCCCCAGCATTTT.

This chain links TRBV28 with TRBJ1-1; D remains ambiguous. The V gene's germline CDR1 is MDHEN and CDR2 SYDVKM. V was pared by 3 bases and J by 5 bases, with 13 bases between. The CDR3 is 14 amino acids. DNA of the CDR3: TGTGCCAGCAGTTTTTCAGGCCGGACTACTGAAGCTTTCTTT. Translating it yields CASSFSGRTTEAFF.

The CDR3 reads CASSQQGSEAFF. In DNA form, the CDR3 reads TGTGCCAGCAGCCAGCAGGGATCTGAAGCTTTCTTT. V and J are TRBV27 and TRBJ1-1; TRBD1 is a possible D gene (5 bases). From germline, CDR1 is MNHEY and CDR2 SMNVEV (reference sequence). Trimming stripped 6 bases from V and 6 bases from J, with 11 bases between. The CDR3 extends over 12 amino acids.

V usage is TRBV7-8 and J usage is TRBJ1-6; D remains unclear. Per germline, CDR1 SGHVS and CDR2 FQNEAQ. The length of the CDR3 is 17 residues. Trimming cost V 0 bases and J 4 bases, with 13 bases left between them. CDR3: CASSLAVGGRYNSPLHF. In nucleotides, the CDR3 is TGTGCCAGCAGCTTAGCTGTGGGTGGAAGATATAATTCACCCCTCCACTTT.

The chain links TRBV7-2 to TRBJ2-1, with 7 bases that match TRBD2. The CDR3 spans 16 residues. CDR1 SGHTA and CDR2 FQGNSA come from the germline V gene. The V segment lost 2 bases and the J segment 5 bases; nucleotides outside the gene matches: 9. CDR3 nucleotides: TGTGCCAGCAGCTTACGAGGGCGGGGGACGGACAATGAGCAGTTCTTC. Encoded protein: CASSLRGRGTDNEQFF.

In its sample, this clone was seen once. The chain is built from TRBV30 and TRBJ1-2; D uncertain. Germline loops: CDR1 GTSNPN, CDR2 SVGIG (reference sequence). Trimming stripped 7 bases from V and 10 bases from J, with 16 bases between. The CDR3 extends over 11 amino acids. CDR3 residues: CALPAGLHYTF. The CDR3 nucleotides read TGTGCCTTGCCCGCGGGATTGCACTACACCTTC.

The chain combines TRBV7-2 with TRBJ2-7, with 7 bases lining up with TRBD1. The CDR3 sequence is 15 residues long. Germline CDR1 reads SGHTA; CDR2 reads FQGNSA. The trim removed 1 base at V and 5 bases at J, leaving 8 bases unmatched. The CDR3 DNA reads TGTGCCAGCAGCTTAGAAAACAGGGGCCTGGACGAGCAGTACTTC. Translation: CASSLENRGLDEQYF.

The CDR3: CASSEWGTLLAKNIQYF. CDR3 bases: TGTGCCAGCAGTGAATGGGGAACCCTCTTAGCCAAAAACATTCAGTACTTC. V gene TRBV2 combines with J gene TRBJ2-4; D gene ambiguous. Germline CDR1 SNHLY, CDR2 FYNNEI. Trimming took off 2 bases at V and 0 bases at J, with 14 bases between the two ends. The CDR3 consists of 17 residues.

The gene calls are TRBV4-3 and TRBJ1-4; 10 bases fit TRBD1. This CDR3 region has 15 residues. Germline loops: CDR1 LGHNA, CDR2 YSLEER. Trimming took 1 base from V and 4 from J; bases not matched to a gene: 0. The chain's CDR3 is CASSQGTGGNEKLFF. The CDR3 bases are TGCGCCAGCAGCCAAGGGACAGGGGGTAATGAAAAACTGTTTTTT.

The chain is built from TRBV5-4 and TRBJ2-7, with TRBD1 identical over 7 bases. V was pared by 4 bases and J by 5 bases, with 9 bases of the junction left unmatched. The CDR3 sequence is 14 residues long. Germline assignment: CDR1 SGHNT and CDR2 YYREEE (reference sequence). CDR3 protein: CASSIGQVVDEQYF. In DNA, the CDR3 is TGTGCCAGCAGCATCGGACAGGTAGTCGACGAGCAGTACTTC.

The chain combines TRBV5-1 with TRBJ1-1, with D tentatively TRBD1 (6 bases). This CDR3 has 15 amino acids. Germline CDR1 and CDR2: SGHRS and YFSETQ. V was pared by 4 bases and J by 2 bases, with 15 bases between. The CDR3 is CASSHSTGLNTEAFF. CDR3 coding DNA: TGCGCCAGCAGCCATAGTACAGGGTTAAACACTGAAGCTTTCTTT.

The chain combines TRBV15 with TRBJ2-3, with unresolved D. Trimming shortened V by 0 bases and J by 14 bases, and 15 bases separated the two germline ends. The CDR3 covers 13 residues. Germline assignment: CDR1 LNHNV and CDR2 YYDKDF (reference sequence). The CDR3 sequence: CATSRERLPQRYF. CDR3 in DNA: TGTGCCACCAGCAGAGAACGCCTTCCCCAGCGGTATTTT.

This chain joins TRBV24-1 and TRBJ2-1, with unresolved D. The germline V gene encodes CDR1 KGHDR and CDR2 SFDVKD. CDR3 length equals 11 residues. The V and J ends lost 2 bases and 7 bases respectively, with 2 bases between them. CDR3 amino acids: CATSDYNEQFF. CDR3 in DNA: TGTGCCACCAGTGATTATAATGAGCAGTTCTTC.

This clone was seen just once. The CDR3 sequence is CASSLFLNQPQHF. The CDR3 DNA follows: TGTGCCAGCAGCCTCTTCCTTAATCAGCCCCAGCATTTT. The chain uses TRBV6-5 and TRBJ1-5; D remains ambiguous. CDR1 and CDR2 (germline): MNHEY, SVGAGI. V shed 6 bases and J shed 4 bases, with 10 bases lying between them. There are 13 residues in the CDR3.

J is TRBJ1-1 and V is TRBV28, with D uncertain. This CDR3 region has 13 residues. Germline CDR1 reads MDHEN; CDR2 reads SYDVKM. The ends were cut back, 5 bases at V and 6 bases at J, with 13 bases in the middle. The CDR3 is CASSIRSYAEAFF. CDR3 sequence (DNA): TGTGCCAGCAGTATACGATCGTACGCTGAAGCTTTCTTT.

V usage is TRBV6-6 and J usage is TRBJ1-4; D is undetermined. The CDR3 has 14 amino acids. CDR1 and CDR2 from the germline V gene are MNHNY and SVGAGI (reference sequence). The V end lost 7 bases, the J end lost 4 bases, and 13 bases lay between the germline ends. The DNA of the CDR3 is TGTGCCAGCAAAGTTTCCGGAAATAATGAAAAACTGTTTTTT. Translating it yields CASKVSGNNEKLFF.

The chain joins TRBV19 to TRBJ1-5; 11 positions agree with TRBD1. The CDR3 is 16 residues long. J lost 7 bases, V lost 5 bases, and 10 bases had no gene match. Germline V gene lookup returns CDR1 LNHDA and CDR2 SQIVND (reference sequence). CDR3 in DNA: TGTGCCAGTAGTGCTGAAGCCGGGACAGGGGGACAGCCCCAGCATTTT. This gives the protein CASSAEAGTGGQPQHF.

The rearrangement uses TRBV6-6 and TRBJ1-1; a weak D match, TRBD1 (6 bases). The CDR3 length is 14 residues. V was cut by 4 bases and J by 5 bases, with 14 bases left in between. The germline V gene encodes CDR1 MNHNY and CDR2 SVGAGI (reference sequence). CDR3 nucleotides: TGTGCCAGCAGTTTCGCGGGGGGCAGAACTGAAGCTTTCTTT. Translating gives CASSFAGGRTEAFF.

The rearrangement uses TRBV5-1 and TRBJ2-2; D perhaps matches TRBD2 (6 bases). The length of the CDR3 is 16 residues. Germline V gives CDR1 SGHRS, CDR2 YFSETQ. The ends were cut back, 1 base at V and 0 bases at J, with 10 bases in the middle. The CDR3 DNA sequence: TGCGCCAGCAGCTTGAACCCGGGGGCGAACACCGGGGAGCTGTTTTTT. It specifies CASSLNPGANTGELFF.

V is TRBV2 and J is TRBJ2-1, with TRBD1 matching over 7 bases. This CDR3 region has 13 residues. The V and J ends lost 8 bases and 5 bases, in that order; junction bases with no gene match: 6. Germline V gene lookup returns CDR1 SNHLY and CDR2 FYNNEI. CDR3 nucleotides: TGTGCCAGCCAAGAGGGACAGCACAATGAGCAGTTCTTC. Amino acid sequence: CASQEGQHNEQFF.

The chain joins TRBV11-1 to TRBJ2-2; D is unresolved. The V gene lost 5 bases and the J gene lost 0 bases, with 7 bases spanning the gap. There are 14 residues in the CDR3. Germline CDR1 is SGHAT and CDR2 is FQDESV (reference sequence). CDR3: CASSPEPNTGELFF. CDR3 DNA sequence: TGTGCCAGCAGCCCCGAGCCGAACACCGGGGAGCTGTTTTTT.

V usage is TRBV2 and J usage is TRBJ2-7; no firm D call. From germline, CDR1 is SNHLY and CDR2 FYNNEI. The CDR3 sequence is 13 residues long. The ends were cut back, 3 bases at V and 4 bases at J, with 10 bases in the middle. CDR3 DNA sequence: TGTGCCAGCAGTGACTGGTATTCATACGAGCAGTACTTC. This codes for CASSDWYSYEQYF.

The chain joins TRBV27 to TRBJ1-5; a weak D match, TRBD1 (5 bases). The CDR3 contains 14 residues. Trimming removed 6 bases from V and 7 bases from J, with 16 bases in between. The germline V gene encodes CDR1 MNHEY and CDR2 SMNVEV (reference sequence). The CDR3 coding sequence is TGTGCCAGCAGCCCCCGAGGGCAGGGACAGCCCCAGCATTTT. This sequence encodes CASSPRGQGQPQHF.

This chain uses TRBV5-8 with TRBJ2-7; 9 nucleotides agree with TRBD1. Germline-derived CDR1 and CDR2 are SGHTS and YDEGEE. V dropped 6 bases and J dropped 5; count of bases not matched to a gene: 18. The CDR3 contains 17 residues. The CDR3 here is CASTSGTGTLKIHEQYF. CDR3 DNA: TGTGCCAGCACATCCGGGACAGGGACCTTAAAAATCCACGAGCAGTACTTC.

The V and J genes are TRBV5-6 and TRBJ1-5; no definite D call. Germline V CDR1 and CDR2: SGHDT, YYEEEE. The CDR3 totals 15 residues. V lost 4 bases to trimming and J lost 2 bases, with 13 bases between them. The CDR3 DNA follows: TGTGCCAGCAGCGACGGGCCCCGGGGCAATCAGCCCCAGCATTTT. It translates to CASSDGPRGNQPQHF.

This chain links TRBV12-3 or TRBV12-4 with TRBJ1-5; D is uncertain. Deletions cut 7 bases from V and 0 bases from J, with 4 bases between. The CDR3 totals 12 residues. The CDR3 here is CASKYSNQPQHF. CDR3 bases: TGTGCCAGCAAGTATAGCAATCAGCCCCAGCATTTT.

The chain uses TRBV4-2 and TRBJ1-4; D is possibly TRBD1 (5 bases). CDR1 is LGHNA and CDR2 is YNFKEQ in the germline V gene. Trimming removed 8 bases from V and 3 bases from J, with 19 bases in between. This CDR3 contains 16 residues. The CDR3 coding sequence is TGTGCCAGCTGCCCACGACAGAGTTGGCCTAATGAAAAACTGTTTTTT. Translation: CASCPRQSWPNEKLFF.

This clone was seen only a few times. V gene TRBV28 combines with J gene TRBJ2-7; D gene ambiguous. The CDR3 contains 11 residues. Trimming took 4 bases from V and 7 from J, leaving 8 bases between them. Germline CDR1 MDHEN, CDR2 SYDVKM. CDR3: CASSSFAEQYF. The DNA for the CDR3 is TGTGCCAGCAGTTCCTTTGCGGAGCAGTACTTC.

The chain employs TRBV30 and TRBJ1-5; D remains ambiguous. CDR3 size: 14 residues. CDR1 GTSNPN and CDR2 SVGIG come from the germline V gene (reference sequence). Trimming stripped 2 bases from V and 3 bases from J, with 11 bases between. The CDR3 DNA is TGTGCCTGGAGTCTGGGCGACCCCAATCAGCCCCAGCATTTT. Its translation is CAWSLGDPNQPQHF.

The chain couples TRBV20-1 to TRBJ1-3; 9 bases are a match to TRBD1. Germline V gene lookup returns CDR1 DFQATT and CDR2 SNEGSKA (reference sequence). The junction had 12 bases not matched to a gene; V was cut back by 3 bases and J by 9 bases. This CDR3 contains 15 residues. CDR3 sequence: CSASPPGTGMATIYF. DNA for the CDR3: TGCAGTGCTAGTCCCCCCGGGACAGGGATGGCCACCATATATTTT.

CDR3 DNA: TGCGCCAGCAGGAACAGGGATTCACCCCTCCACTTT. Translating it yields CASRNRDSPLHF. The V gene is TRBV5-1, the J gene TRBJ1-6; possibly TRBD1 for D (6 bases). The CDR3 is 12 amino acids. Germline V CDR1 and CDR2: SGHRS, YFSETQ. V dropped 5 bases and J dropped 8 bases, with 8 bases sitting between them.